This entry lists 8 T cell receptor beta chains sequenced from one sample in a study of blood T cell repertoires in COVID-19. Here immunoSEQ multiplex PCR was the method, and the copy in TCRdb shows in-frame clones only, minus some. Among about 50,000 clones, about 85% were seen once, and the ten largest hold 14%. The sample taken for sequencing was peripheral blood. These receptors were taken from a human donor in a cohort sampled during active COVID-19.

This chain uses TRBV4-1 with TRBJ1-2; 7 bases fit TRBD1. The CDR3 length is 15 residues. J lost 0 bases, V lost 4 bases, and 5 bases had no gene match. CDR1 MGHRA and CDR2 YSYEKL come from the germline V gene. Here the CDR3 reads CASSPGQNSNYGYTF. The CDR3 nucleotides read TGCGCCAGCAGCCCGGGACAGAACTCTAACTATGGCTACACCTTC.

This clone was seen a single time. The chain uses TRBV7-3 and TRBJ2-2; 7 bases match TRBD1. J was trimmed by 6 bases and V by 3 bases; bases with no gene match: 4. This CDR3 spans 14 amino acids. Germline CDR1 and CDR2: SGHTA and FQGTGA. The CDR3 loop is CASSLTGQAGELFF. CDR3 nucleotide sequence: TGTGCCAGCAGCTTGACAGGGCAAGCCGGGGAGCTGTTTTTT.

This clone occurred once. V gene TRBV6-1 combines with J gene TRBJ1-4; no clear D gene. This CDR3 is built from 15 residues. Trimming removed 2 bases at V and 5 bases at J, with 12 bases between. Germline-derived CDR1 and CDR2 are MNHNS and SASEGT. The CDR3 loop reads CASSESGAQNEKLFF. The DNA for the CDR3 is TGTGCCAGCAGTGAATCAGGCGCACAAAATGAAAAACTGTTTTTT.

The chain recombines TRBV6-5 with TRBJ2-1; TRBD2 is a possible D gene (6 bases). Per germline, CDR1 MNHEY and CDR2 SVGAGI. This CDR3 comprises 12 residues. CDR3 bases: TGTTTAGCGGAAGTGTACTACAATGAGCAGTTCTTC. Protein sequence: CLAEVYYNEQFF.

V and J are TRBV3-1 (or the pseudogene TRBV3-2) and TRBJ2-1; 13 positions agree with TRBD2. The ends lost 1 base at V and 1 base at J; junction bases unmatched: 1. This CDR3 is built from 17 residues. Looked up from germline, CDR1 is LGHDT and CDR2 is YNNKEL (reference sequence). The CDR3 loop reads CASSQGTSGRSYNEQFF. DNA of the CDR3: TGTGCCAGCAGCCAAGGGACTAGCGGGAGATCCTACAATGAGCAGTTCTTC.

The chain couples TRBV3-1 (or the pseudogene TRBV3-2) to TRBJ2-1; 13 bases are shared with TRBD2. Trimming cost V 1 base and J 12 bases; bases outside gene matches: 3. Germline CDR1 LGHDT, CDR2 YNNKEL (reference sequence). CDR3 length equals 14 residues. For the CDR3, the DNA is TGTGCCAGCAGCCAAGGGACTAGCGGGGGCTTGCAGTTCTTC. Protein sequence: CASSQGTSGGLQFF.

The chain links TRBV2 to TRBJ2-7, with a possible D match to TRBD1 (7 bases). The ends were cut back, 6 bases at V and 0 bases at J, with 12 bases in the middle. Per germline, CDR1 SNHLY and CDR2 FYNNEI. The CDR3 loop spans 14 amino acids. In DNA form, the CDR3 reads TGTGCCAGCAGCGGAGGGGGCGTCTCCTACGAGCAGTACTTC. Encoded protein: CASSGGGVSYEQYF.

This sequence joins TRBV19 and TRBJ1-2; D remains unclear. Germline assignment: CDR1 LNHDA and CDR2 SQIVND (reference sequence). V lost 5 bases and J lost 5, with 18 bases in between. The CDR3 is made up of 15 amino acids. CDR3: CASSAADGLFYGYTF. CDR3 nucleotides: TGTGCCAGTAGTGCCGCGGACGGACTTTTTTATGGCTACACCTTC.